The 4 T cell receptor beta chains given below trace back to one sample, sequenced in a study of CD8 T cells in Susac syndrome. Random hexamers primed reverse transcription of about 0.45 to 1 ug RNA. MiXCR was run by TCRdb on the immunoSEQ multiplex PCR reads, yielding one entry per CDR3 protein. The profile shows some 260,000 distinct CDR3 sequences, over 85% of them singletons. The sample consisted of CD4+ T cells from PBMCs. The receptors shown here come from a human donor with multiple sclerosis.

This clonotype appeared a few times. V and J are TRBV3-1 and TRBJ1-6; a weak D match, TRBD1 (5 bases). The CDR3 runs to 18 residues. CDR1 is LGHDT and CDR2 is YNNKEL in the germline V gene (reference sequence). Trimming took off 0 bases at V and 0 bases at J, with 12 bases between the two ends. CDR3 in DNA: TGTGCCAGCAGCCAAGAGCGAAGGGGAAGCTCCTATAATTCACCCCTCCACTTT. Amino acids: CASSQERRGSSYNSPLHF.

The V gene is TRBV15, the J gene TRBJ2-1; 8 bases line up with TRBD2. The CDR3 totals 17 residues. Germline V CDR1 and CDR2: LNHNV, YYDKDF (reference sequence). V lost 1 base and J lost 4; bases outside the gene matches: 9. CDR3 sequence: CATSRADAGGPYNEQFF. The DNA for the CDR3 is TGTGCCACCAGCAGAGCTGATGCGGGGGGACCTTACAATGAGCAGTTCTTC.

The V call is TRBV5-6, the J call TRBJ2-2; D not certain. Trimming shortened V by 2 bases and J by 0 bases, and 8 bases separated the two germline ends. In germline, CDR1 is SGHDT, CDR2 YYEEEE. The CDR3 sequence is 15 residues long. CDR3 nucleotides: TGTGCCAGCAGCTTTGACGTTGCGAACACCGGGGAGCTGTTTTTT. Amino acids: CASSFDVANTGELFF.

This rearrangement joins TRBV12-3 or TRBV12-4 to TRBJ2-5, with D perhaps matching TRBD1 (6 bases). Trimming took off 7 bases at V and 6 bases at J, with 15 bases between the two ends. The CDR3 consists of 13 residues. The CDR3 here is CASTPGAGQTQYF. Written as DNA, the CDR3 is TGTGCCAGCACCCCAGGGGCAGGGCAGACCCAGTACTTC.